Below are 18 T cell receptor beta chains sequenced from a single sample in a study of T cells after yellow fever vaccination. MiXCR, run by TCRdb on the 5' RACE reads, gives a single entry per CDR3 protein. The table records under 200,000 distinct CDR3 sequences, about 11% of them present only once. The sequenced sample was CD8+ T cells sorted from PBMCs, obtained 15 days after the yellow fever booster vaccination. All receptors derive from a man younger than 30 who received the YFV17D yellow fever vaccine.

This clonotype was seen a handful of times. The chain combines TRBV6-1 with TRBJ2-7; a weak D match, TRBD1 (5 bases). CDR1 and CDR2 from the germline V gene are MNHNS and SASEGT. This CDR3 has 14 amino acids. V lost 5 bases and J 3 bases, leaving 14 bases between the germline ends. In DNA form, the CDR3 reads TGTGCCAGCAGTACGAGGACATTTGACTACGAGCAGTACGTC. It yields the protein CASSTRTFDYEQYV.

This clonotype appeared many times. V is TRBV2 and J is TRBJ2-3; TRBD2 aligns across 9 bases. CDR1 is SNHLY and CDR2 is FYNNEI in the germline V gene. V gave up 7 bases and J gave up 0 bases; unmatched junction bases: 11. The CDR3 covers 17 residues. This CDR3 is CASTWGRTSVSTDTQYF. CDR3 bases: TGTGCCAGCACTTGGGGGAGGACTAGCGTAAGCACAGATACGCAGTATTTT.

This clonotype turned up a few times. At one of its ends the junction is not consistent with the germline gene, which may arise from a read error. This chain joins TRBV7-6 and TRBJ2-4; TRBD2 matches 7 bases. Germline assignment: CDR1 SGHVS and CDR2 FNYEAQ. This CDR3 spans 18 amino acids. CDR3 coding DNA: TGTGCCAGCAGCCTAGCGGCTCCCGACCGCGGTATTGGAAACATTCAGTACTTC. The encoded protein is CASSLAAPDRGIGNIQYF.

This clonotype was seen a few times. The J gene is TRBJ2-2, the V gene TRBV27, with a tentative D call TRBD1 (6 bases). Trimming stripped 4 bases from V and 9 bases from J, with 12 bases between. The CDR3 contains 13 residues. Germline V lookup: CDR1 MNHEY, CDR2 SMNVEV (reference sequence). CDR3 nucleotides: TGTGCCAGCAGTTACAGGGTGAATAGGGAGCTGTTTTTT. It specifies CASSYRVNRELFF.

The chain carries TRBV4-3 and TRBJ2-6; D remains unclear. The CDR3 sequence is 15 residues long. V was trimmed by 0 bases and J by 8 bases, leaving 11 bases between them. Germline V gives CDR1 LGHNA, CDR2 YSLEER. CDR3 protein: CASSQDLASSNVLTF. CDR3 in DNA: TGCGCCAGCAGCCAAGATCTTGCTTCATCCAACGTCCTGACTTTC.

Notes on this clonotype: A junction end diverges from the germline sequence, so it may reflect a read error. The chain is built from TRBV4-2 and TRBJ2-3; D perhaps matches TRBD2 (6 bases). CDR3 size: 14 residues. Germline CDR1 is LGHNA and CDR2 is YNFKEQ. CDR3 in DNA: TGTGCCAGCAGCCAAGAGGGGGGAGGAGATACGCGGTATTTT. It yields the protein CASSQEGGGDTRYF.

This clonotype appeared a few times. The J gene is TRBJ1-4, the V gene TRBV3-1; D not certain. The V gene lost 3 bases and the J gene lost 4 bases, with 18 bases spanning the gap. Germline V gene lookup returns CDR1 LGHDT and CDR2 YNNKEL (reference sequence). CDR3 length equals 17 residues. The CDR3: CASSHWPPGSRNEKLFF. CDR3 sequence (DNA): TGTGCCAGCAGCCATTGGCCCCCAGGTTCGCGTAATGAAAAACTGTTTTTT.

This clonotype showed up just a few times. The CDR3 nucleotides read TGTGCCAGCAGCACTGGGGGGGAGGTCACTGAAGCTTTCTTT. It codes for CASSTGGEVTEAFF. The chain uses TRBV7-9 and TRBJ1-1, with TRBD1 as a possible D gene (5 bases). Germline V gene sequence: CDR1 SEHNR, CDR2 FQNEAQ (reference sequence). The CDR3 covers 14 residues. Trimming cost V 5 bases and J 4 bases, with 14 bases left between them.

The sample holds a few counts of this clonotype. The V and J genes are TRBV5-1 and TRBJ2-2; no clear D gene. The V gene lost 2 bases and the J gene lost 0 bases, with 11 bases spanning the gap. The CDR3 is made up of 16 amino acids. The germline V gene has CDR1 SGHRS and CDR2 YFSETQ. The CDR3 loop reads CASSFAQNANTGELFF. The CDR3 region has the DNA TGCGCCAGCAGCTTTGCTCAGAACGCGAACACCGGGGAGCTGTTTTTT.

This clonotype was seen a handful of times. V and J are TRBV21-1 and TRBJ1-3; the table assigns TRBD1, which was not confirmed against the DNA. TRBV21-1 is termed a pseudogene. The CDR3 totals 13 residues. As DNA, the CDR3 is TGTGCCAGCGGGGACAGGTTTGTAGGCACCATATATTTT. Its protein is CASGDRFVGTIYF.

J is TRBJ2-7 and V is TRBV15; D is unresolved. Trimming removed 0 bases from V and 6 bases from J, with 12 bases in between. CDR1 and CDR2 from the germline V gene are LNHNV and YYDKDF (reference sequence). CDR3 length equals 14 residues. In DNA, the CDR3 is TGTGCCACCAGCAGAGACACGAACCCCCTCGAGCAGTACGTC. Its translation is CATSRDTNPLEQYV.

This clonotype was found many times. The chain carries TRBV9 and TRBJ2-2, with D hard to call. Germline CDR1 and CDR2: SGDLS and YYNGEE. The CDR3 runs 16 residues. V was trimmed by 4 bases and J by 4 bases, leaving 17 bases between them. As DNA, the CDR3 is TGTGCCAGCAGCCACCGCTCGGGCTACCCCACCGGGGAGCTGTTTTTT. Translation: CASSHRSGYPTGELFF.

This clonotype showed up many times. The chain combines TRBV7-6 with TRBJ2-3; a possible D gene is TRBD1 (5 bases). There are 15 residues in the CDR3. V was shortened by 1 base and J by 1 base, with 9 bases between the two germline ends. Germline values: CDR1 SGHVS, CDR2 FNYEAQ. The CDR3 DNA follows: TGTGCCAGCAGCTTAGGACAGTTTGGCACAGATACGCAGTATTTT. Its translation: CASSLGQFGTDTQYF.

This clonotype was observed a handful of times. CDR3 residues: CASSSTGQGVADTQYF. The CDR3 DNA sequence: TGTGCCAGCAGCTCAACAGGGCAGGGCGTCGCAGATACGCAGTATTTT. The rearrangement uses TRBV7-3 and TRBJ2-3, with D possibly being TRBD1 (6 bases). The CDR3 has 16 amino acids. The V and J ends lost 4 bases and 4 bases respectively, with 18 bases between them. In germline, CDR1 is SGHTA, CDR2 FQGTGA.

This clonotype has only a few counts. The V gene is TRBV7-9, the J gene TRBJ1-1, with D perhaps TRBD1 (6 bases). This CDR3 comprises 16 residues. Trimming shortened V by 1 base and J by 5 bases, and 17 bases separated the two germline ends. Germline CDR1 and CDR2: SEHNR and FQNEAQ (reference sequence). CDR3 nucleotide sequence: TGTGCCAGCAGCTTAGTTGGCAGGGGCCTCAGGACTGAAGCTTTCTTT. As protein: CASSLVGRGLRTEAFF.

Only a few counts were recorded for this clonotype. J is TRBJ1-1 and V is TRBV4-1, with a weak D call TRBD1 (5 bases). Germline V gene data show CDR1 as MGHRA and CDR2 as YSYEKL. The CDR3 sequence is 13 residues long. V dropped 1 base and J dropped 4 bases, with 7 bases sitting between them. The CDR3 coding sequence is TGCGCCAGCAGCCAAGTCGACAGCACTGAAGCTTTCTTT. It specifies CASSQVDSTEAFF.

Here the CDR3 reads CSVLGGGRGYTF. The DNA for the CDR3 is TGCAGCGTTTTGGGGGGCGGTCGAGGCTACACCTTC. The V call is TRBV29-1, the J call TRBJ1-2; possible D gene TRBD1, 6 bases. Germline CDR1 SQVTM, CDR2 ANQGSEA. This CDR3 spans 12 amino acids. Trimming removed 5 bases at V and 8 bases at J, with 15 bases between.

This clonotype was picked up a small number of times. This rearrangement joins TRBV29-1 to TRBJ2-2, with D tentatively TRBD1 (5 bases). The length of the CDR3 is 15 residues. The germline CDR1 and CDR2 sequences are SQVTM and ANQGSEA. The germline V and J ends were trimmed by 4 bases and 1 base, with 13 bases remaining between them. As DNA, the CDR3 is TGCAGCGTTGCGGGTTCAGGGATGAACACCGGGGAGCTGTTTTTT. This gives the protein CSVAGSGMNTGELFF.